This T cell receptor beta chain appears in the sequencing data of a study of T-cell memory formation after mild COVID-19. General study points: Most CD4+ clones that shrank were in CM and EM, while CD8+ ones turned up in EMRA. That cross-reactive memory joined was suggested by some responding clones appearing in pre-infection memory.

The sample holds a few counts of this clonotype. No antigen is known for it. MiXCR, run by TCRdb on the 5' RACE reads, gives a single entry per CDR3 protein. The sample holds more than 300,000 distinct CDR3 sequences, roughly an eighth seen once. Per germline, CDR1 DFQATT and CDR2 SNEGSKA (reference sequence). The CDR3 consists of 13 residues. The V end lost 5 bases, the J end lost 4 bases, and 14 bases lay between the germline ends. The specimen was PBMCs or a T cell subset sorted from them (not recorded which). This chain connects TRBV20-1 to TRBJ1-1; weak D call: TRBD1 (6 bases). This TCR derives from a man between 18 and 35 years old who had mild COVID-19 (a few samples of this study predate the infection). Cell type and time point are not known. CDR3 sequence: CSASGGQVTEAFF. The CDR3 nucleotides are TGCAGTGCTTCGGGGGGGCAGGTCACTGAAGCTTTCTTT.